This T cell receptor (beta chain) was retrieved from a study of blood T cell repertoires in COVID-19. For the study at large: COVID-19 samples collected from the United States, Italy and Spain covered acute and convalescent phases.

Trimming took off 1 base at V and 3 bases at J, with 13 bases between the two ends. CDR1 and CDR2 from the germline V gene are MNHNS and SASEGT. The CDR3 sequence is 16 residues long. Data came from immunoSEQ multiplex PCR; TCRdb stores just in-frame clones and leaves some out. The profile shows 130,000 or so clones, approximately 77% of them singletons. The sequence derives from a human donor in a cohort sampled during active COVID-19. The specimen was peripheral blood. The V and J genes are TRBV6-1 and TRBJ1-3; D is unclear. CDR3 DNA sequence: TGTGCCAGCAGTGAAGGACTTAATCTATATGGAAACACCATATATTTT. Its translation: CASSEGLNLYGNTIYF.